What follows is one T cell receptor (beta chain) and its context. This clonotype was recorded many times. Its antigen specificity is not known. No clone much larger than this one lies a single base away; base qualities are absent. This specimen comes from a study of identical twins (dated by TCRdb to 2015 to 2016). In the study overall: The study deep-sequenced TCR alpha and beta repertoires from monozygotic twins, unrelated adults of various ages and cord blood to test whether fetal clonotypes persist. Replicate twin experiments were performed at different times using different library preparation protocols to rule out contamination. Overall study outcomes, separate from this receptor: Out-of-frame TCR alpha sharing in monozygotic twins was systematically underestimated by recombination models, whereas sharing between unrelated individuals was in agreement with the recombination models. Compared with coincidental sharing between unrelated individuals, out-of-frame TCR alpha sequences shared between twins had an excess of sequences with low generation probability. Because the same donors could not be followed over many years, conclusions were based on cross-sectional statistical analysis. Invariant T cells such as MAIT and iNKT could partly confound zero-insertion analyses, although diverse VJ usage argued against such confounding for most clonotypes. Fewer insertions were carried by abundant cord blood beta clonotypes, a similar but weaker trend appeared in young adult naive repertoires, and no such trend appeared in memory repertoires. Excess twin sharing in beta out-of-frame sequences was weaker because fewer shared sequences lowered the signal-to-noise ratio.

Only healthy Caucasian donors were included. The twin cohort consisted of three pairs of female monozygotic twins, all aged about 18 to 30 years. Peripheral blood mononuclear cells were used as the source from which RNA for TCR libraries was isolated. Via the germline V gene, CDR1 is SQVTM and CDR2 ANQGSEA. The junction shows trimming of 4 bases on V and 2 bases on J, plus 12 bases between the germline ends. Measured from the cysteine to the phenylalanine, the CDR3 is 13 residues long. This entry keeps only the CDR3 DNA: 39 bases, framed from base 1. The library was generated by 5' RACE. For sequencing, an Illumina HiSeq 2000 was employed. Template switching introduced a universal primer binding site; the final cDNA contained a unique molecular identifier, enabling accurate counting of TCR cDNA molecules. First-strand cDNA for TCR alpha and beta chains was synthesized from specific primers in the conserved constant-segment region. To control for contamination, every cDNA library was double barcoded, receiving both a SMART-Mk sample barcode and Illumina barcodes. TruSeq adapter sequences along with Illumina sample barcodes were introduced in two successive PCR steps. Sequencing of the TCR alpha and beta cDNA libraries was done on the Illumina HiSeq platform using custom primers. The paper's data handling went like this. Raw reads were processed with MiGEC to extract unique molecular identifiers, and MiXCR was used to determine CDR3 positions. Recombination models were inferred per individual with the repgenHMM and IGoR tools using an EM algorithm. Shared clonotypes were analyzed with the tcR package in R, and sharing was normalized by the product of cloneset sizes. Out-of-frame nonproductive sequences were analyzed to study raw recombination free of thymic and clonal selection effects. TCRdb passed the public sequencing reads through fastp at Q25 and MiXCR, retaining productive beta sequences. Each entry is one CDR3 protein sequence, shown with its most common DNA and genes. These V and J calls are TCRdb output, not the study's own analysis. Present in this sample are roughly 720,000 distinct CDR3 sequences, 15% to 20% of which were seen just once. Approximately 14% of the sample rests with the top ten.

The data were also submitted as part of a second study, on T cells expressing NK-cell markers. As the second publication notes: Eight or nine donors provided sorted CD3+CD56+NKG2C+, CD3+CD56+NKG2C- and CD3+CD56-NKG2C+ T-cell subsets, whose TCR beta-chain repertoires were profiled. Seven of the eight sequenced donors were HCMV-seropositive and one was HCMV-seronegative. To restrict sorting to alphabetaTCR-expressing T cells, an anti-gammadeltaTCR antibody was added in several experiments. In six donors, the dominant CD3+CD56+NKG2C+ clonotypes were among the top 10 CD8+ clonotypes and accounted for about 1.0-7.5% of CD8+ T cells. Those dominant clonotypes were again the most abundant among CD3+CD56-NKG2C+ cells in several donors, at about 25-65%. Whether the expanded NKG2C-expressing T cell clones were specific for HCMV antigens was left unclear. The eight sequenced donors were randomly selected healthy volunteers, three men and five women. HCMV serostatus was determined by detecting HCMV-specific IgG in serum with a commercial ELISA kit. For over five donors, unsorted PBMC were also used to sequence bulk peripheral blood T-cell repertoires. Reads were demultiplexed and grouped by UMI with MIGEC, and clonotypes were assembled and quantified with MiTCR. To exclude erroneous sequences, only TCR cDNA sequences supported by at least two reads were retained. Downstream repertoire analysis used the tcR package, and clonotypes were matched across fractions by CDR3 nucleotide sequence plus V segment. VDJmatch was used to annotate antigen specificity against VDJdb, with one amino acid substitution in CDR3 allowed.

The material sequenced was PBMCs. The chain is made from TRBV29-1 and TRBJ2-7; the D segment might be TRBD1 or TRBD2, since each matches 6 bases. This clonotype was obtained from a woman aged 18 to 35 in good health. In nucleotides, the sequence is TGCAGCGTTGGAGAGGGGGGAGCCTACGAGCAGTACTTC. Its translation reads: CSVGEGGAYEQYF.